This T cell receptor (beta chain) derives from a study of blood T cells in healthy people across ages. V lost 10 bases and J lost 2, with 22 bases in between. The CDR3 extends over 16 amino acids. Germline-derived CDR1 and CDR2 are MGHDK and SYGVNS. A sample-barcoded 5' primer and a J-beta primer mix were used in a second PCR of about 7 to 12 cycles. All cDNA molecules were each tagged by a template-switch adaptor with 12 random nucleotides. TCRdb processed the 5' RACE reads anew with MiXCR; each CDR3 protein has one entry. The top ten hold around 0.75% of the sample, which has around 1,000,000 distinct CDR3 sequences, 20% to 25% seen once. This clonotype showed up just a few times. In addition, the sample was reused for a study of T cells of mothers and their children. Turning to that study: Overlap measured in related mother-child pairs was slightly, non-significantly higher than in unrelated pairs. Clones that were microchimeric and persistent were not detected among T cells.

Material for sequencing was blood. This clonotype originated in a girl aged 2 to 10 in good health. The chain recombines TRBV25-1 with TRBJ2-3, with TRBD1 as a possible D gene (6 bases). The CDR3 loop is CANRSLMTGHTDTQYF. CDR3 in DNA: TGTGCCAACAGATCCCTCATGACAGGTCACACAGATACGCAGTATTTT.